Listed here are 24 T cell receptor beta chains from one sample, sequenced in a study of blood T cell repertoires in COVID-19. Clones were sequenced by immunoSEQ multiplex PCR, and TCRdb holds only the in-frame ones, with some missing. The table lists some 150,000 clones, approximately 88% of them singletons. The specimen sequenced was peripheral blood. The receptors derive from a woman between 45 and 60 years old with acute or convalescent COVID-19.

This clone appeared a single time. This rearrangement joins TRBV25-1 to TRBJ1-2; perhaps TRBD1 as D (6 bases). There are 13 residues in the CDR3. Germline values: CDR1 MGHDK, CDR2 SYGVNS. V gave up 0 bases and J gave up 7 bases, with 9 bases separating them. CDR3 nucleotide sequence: TGTGCCAGCAGTGAATATGGGGGCTCTGGCTACACCTTC. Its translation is CASSEYGGSGYTF.

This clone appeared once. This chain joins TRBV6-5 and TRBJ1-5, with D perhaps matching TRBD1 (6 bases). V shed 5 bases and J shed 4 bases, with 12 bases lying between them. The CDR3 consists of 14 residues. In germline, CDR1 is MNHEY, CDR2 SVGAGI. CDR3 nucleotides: TGTGCCAGCAGTCCGGCTACAGGGAATCAGCCCCAGCATTTT. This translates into CASSPATGNQPQHF.

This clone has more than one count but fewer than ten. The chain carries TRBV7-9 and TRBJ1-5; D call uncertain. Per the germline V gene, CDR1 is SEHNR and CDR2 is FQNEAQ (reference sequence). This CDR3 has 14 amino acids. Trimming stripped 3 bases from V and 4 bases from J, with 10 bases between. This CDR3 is CASSFGERNQPQHF. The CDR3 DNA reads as TGTGCCAGCAGCTTTGGCGAGAGGAATCAGCCCCAGCATTTT.

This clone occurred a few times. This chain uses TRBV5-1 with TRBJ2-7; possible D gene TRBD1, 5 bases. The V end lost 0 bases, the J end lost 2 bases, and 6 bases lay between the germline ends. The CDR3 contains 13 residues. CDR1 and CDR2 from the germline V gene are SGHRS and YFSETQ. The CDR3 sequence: CASSLAQAYEQYF. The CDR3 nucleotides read TGCGCCAGCAGCTTGGCACAGGCCTACGAGCAGTACTTC.

The CDR3 region has the DNA TGTGCCAGCAGCTCGGCTAGCGGGACCCACGAGCAGTACTTC. Amino acid sequence: CASSSASGTHEQYF. The gene calls are TRBV7-9 and TRBJ2-7; TRBD2 aligns across 9 bases. Losses at the gene ends were 4 bases for V and 5 bases for J; bases not matched to a gene: 6. The length of the CDR3 is 14 residues. The V gene's germline CDR1 is SEHNR and CDR2 FQNEAQ (reference sequence).

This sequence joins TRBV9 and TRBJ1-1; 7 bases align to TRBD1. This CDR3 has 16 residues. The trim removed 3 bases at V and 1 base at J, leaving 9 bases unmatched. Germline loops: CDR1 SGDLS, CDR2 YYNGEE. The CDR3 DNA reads TGTGCCAGCAGCGGTCCTAATCGACAGGGGAACACTGAAGCTTTCTTT. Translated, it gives CASSGPNRQGNTEAFF. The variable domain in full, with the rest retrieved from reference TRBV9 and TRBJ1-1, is DSGVTQTPKHLITATGQRVTLRCSPRSGDLSVYWYQQSLDQGLQFLIQYYNGEERAKGNILERFSAQQFPDLHSELNLSSLELGDSALYFCASSGPNRQGNTEAFFGQGTRLTVV.

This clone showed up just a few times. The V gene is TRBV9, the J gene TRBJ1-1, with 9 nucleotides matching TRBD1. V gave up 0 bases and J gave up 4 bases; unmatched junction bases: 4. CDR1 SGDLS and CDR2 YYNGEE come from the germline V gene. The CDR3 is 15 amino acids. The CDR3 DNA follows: TGTGCCAGCAGCGTAGATACGACAGGGGGCACTGAAGCTTTCTTT. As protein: CASSVDTTGGTEAFF. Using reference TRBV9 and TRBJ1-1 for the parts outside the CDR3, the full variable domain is DSGVTQTPKHLITATGQRVTLRCSPRSGDLSVYWYQQSLDQGLQFLIQYYNGEERAKGNILERFSAQQFPDLHSELNLSSLELGDSALYFCASSVDTTGGTEAFFGQGTRLTVV.

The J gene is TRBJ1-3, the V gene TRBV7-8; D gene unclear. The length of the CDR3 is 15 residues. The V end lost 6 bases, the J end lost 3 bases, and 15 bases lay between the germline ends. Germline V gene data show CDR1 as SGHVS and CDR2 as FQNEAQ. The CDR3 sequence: CASSRPRFFGNTIYF. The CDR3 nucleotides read TGTGCCAGCAGTCGACCCCGTTTCTTTGGAAACACCATATATTTT.

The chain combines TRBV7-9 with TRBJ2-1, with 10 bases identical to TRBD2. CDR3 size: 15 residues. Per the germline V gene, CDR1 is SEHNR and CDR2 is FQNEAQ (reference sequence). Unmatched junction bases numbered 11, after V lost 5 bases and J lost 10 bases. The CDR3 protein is CASSLSGGTLGEQFF. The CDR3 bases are TGTGCCAGCAGCCTTAGCGGGGGGACCCTAGGGGAGCAGTTCTTC.

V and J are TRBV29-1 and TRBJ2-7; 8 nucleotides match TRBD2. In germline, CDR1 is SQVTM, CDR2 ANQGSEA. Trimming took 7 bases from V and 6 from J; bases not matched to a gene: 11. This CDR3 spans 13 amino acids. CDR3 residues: CSARPGGAFEQYF. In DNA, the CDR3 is TGCAGCGCTAGACCGGGGGGGGCCTTCGAGCAGTACTTC.

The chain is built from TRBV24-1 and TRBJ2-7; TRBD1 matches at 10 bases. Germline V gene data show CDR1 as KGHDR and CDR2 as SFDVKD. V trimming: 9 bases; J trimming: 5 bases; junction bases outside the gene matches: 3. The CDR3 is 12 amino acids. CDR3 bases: TGTGCCACCTCGGGACAGGGGAACGAGCAGTACTTC. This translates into CATSGQGNEQYF.

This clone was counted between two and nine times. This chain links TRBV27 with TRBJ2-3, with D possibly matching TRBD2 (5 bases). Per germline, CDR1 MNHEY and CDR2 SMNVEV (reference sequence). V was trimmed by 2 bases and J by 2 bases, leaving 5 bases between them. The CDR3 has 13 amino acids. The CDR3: CASSLLATDTQYF. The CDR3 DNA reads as TGTGCCAGCAGTTTACTAGCCACAGATACGCAGTATTTT.

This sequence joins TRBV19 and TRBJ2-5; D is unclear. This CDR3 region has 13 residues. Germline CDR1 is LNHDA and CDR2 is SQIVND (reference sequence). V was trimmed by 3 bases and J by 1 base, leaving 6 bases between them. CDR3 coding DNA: TGTGCCAGTAGTATTAGCACCCAAGAGACCCAGTACTTC. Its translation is CASSISTQETQYF.

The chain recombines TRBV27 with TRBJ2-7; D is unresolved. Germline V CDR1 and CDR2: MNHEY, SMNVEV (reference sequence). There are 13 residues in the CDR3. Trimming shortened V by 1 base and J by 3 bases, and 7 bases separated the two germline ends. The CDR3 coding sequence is TGTGCCAGCAGTTTATTAGCAGACTACGAGCAGTACTTC. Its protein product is CASSLLADYEQYF.

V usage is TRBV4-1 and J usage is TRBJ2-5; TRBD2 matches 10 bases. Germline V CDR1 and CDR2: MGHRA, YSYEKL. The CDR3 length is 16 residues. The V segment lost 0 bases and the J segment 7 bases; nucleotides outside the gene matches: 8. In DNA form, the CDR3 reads TGCGCCAGCAGCCAAGATACTAGCGGGGTCTTTTGGACCCAGTACTTC. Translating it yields CASSQDTSGVFWTQYF.

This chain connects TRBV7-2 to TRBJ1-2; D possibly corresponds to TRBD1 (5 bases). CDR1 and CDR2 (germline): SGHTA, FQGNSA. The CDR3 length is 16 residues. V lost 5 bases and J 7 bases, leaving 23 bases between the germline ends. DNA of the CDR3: TGTGCCAGCAGCCAAGAACGGGGGGGGTTAGATTCTGGCTACACCTTC. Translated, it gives CASSQERGGLDSGYTF.

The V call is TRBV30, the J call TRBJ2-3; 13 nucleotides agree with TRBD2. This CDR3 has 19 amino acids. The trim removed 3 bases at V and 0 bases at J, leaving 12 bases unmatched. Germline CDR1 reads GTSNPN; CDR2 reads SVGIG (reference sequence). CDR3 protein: CAWSRPGTSGALSTDTQYF. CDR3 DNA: TGTGCCTGGAGCCGTCCTGGGACTAGCGGGGCCCTTAGCACAGATACGCAGTATTTT.

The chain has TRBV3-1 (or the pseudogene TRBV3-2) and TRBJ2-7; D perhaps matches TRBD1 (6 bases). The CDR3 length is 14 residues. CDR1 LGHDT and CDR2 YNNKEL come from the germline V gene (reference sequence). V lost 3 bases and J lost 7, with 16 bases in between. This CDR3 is CASSQAGELGEQYF. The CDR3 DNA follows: TGTGCCAGCAGCCAGGCAGGGGAACTAGGGGAGCAGTACTTC.

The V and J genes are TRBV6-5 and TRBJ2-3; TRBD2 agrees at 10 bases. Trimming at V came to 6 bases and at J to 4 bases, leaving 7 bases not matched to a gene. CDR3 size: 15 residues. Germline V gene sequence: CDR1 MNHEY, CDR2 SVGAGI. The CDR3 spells CASSVQRGGADTQYF. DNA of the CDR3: TGTGCCAGCAGCGTGCAGCGGGGGGGCGCAGATACGCAGTATTTT.

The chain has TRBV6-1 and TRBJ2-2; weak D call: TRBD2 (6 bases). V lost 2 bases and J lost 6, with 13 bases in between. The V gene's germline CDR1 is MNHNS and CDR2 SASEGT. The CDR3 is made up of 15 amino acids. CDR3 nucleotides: TGTGCCAGCAGTGAATCTTACTGGGGGGCCGGGGAGCTGTTTTTT. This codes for CASSESYWGAGELFF.

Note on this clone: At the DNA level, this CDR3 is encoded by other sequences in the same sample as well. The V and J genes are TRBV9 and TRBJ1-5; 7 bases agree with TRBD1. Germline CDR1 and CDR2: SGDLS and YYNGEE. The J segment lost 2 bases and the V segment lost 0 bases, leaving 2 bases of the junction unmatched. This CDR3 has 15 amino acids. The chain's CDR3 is CASSVGQGGNQPQHF. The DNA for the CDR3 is TGTGCCAGCAGCGTAGGACAGGGTGGCAATCAGCCCCAGCATTTT.

The CDR3 DNA reads as TGCGCCAGCAGCTTGGGTCAGCTAGGCACAGATACGCAGTATTTT. Protein: CASSLGQLGTDTQYF. The chain is built from TRBV5-1 and TRBJ2-3; no definite D call. Germline V lookup: CDR1 SGHRS, CDR2 YFSETQ. This CDR3 has 15 residues. Trimming shortened V by 0 bases and J by 1 base, and 9 bases separated the two germline ends.

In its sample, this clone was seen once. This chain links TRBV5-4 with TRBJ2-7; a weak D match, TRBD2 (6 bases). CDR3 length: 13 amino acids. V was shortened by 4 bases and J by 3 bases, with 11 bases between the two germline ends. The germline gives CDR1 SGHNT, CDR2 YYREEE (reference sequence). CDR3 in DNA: TGTGCCAGCAGCCCCCTGGGGGGCTACGAGCAGTACTTC. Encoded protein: CASSPLGGYEQYF.

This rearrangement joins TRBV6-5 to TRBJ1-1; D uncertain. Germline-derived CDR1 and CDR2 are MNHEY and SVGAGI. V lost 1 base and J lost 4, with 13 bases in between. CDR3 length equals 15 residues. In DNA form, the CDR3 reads TGTGCCAGCAGTTACTTGGACGGGAGTGGCACTGAAGCTTTCTTT. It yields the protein CASSYLDGSGTEAFF.